This passage covers 9 T cell receptor beta chains from one sample sequenced in a study of regulatory T cells in long-lasting Graves disease. The sample's time point: persistent/refractory GD, antithyroid drugs over 5 years with positive TRAb. RNA isolated from PBMCs was used to make the TCR library. TCR beta libraries were built with iRepertoire HTBI primers and Arm-PCR of CDR3 regions. MiXCR, run by TCRdb on the multiplex PCR reads, gives a single entry per CDR3 protein. The sample has 400,000 to 500,000 distinct CDR3 sequences; 20% to 25% are singletons. Specimen: peripheral blood mononuclear cells (PBMCs), collected when the disease was refractory, from a patient treated with antithyroid drugs. The receptor set was obtained from a female donor with Graves disease.

This clonotype was picked up many times. V is TRBV12-3 or TRBV12-4 and J is TRBJ1-1, with TRBD1 matching 8 bases. This CDR3 comprises 13 residues. The V segment lost 9 bases and the J segment 4 bases; nucleotides outside the gene matches: 7. CDR3 in DNA: TGTGCCAGTAGACAGGGGAGAGGCACTGAAGCTTTCTTT. This gives the protein CASRQGRGTEAFF.

This clonotype has more than one count but fewer than ten. The chain is built from TRBV7-9 and TRBJ2-7; tentative D call: TRBD1 (6 bases). Trimming removed 4 bases at V and 6 bases at J, with 10 bases between. CDR3 length equals 12 residues. Germline V gives CDR1 SEHNR, CDR2 FQNEAQ (reference sequence). The CDR3 sequence is CASSSGALEQYF. In DNA form, the CDR3 reads TGTGCCAGCAGCTCAGGGGCGCTCGAGCAGTACTTC.

Worth noting for this clonotype: One end of the junction is discordant with germline, which a read error may explain. V usage is TRBV2 and J usage is TRBJ1-2; 7 bases match TRBD1. The germline CDR1 and CDR2 sequences are SNHLY and FYNNEI. There are 14 residues in the CDR3. DNA of the CDR3: TGTGCCAGCATCCCAGGGGGGGCGGACTATGGCCACACCTTC. Residues: CASIPGGADYGHTF.

This rearrangement joins TRBV19 to TRBJ2-7; D remains ambiguous. The V gene's germline CDR1 is LNHDA and CDR2 SQIVND (reference sequence). CDR3 length equals 14 residues. V dropped 1 base and J dropped 0 bases, with 7 bases sitting between them. CDR3: CASSIAVSSYEQYF. CDR3 nucleotide sequence: TGTGCCAGTAGTATAGCGGTGAGCTCCTACGAGCAGTACTTC.

This clonotype showed up many times. The CDR3, as DNA: TGTGCCACAATACGTGTTAATAGCAATCAGCCCCAGCATTTT. Amino acids: CATIRVNSNQPQHF. The chain is built from TRBV6-1 and TRBJ1-5; D is unclear. Germline V lookup: CDR1 MNHNS, CDR2 SASEGT. Trimming took 10 bases from V and 0 from J, leaving 13 bases between them. The length of the CDR3 is 14 residues.

The chain is built from TRBV6-1 and TRBJ1-1; 10 bases agree with TRBD1. The CDR3 sequence is 14 residues long. V was clipped by 8 bases and J by 4 bases; unmatched bases: 7. Germline CDR1 is MNHNS and CDR2 is SASEGT. The CDR3 region has the DNA TGTGCCAGCGGGGACAGGGGCAGAAGCACTGAAGCTTTCTTT. It specifies CASGDRGRSTEAFF.

Many counts were recorded for this clonotype. This chain connects TRBV28 to TRBJ1-2; perhaps TRBD1 as D (6 bases). CDR3 length equals 14 residues. Germline lookup yields CDR1 MDHEN and CDR2 SYDVKM. V lost 6 bases to trimming and J lost 4 bases, with 15 bases between them. The CDR3 DNA reads as TGTGCCAGCAGGAGGGGACAAACCCCCTATGGCTACACCTTC. Protein product: CASRRGQTPYGYTF.

This chain links TRBV28 with TRBJ1-4; 8 bases map to TRBD1. The V segment lost 6 bases and the J segment 8 bases; nucleotides outside the gene matches: 11. The CDR3 sequence is 15 residues long. Germline V gives CDR1 MDHEN, CDR2 SYDVKM. For the CDR3, the DNA is TGTGCCAGCAGCCGTGACAGGGGAGTAGGAGAAAAACTGTTTTTT. Translation gives CASSRDRGVGEKLFF. The full variable domain, in which reference TRBV28 and TRBJ1-4 provide the parts outside the CDR3, is DVKVTQSSRYLVKRTGEKVFLECVQDMDHENMFWYRQDPGLGLRLIYFSYDVKMKEKGDIPEGYSVSREKKERFSLILESASTNQTSMYLCASSRDRGVGEKLFFGSGTQLSVL.

The rearrangement uses TRBV7-9 and TRBJ1-1; D is uncertain. V was clipped by 5 bases and J by 0 bases, with 10 bases between them. Germline CDR1 is SEHNR and CDR2 is FQNEAQ (reference sequence). The CDR3 is 14 amino acids. CDR3 protein: CASSPLSVNTEAFF. DNA for the CDR3: TGTGCCAGCAGCCCCCTTAGTGTGAACACTGAAGCTTTCTTT.